This entry features one T cell receptor (beta chain) sequence. Its antigen is not known. Looked up from germline, CDR1 is LGHNA and CDR2 is YNFKEQ. The ends lost 0 bases at V and 4 bases at J; junction bases unmatched: 0. CDR3 length: 14 amino acids. The assay was immunoSEQ multiplex PCR, and TCRdb's table has in-frame clones only and misses some. The table lists over 150,000 clones, approximately 90% of them singletons, with roughly 6% in the top ten. This specimen belongs to a study of T cell responses to AZD1222 COVID-19 vaccine. Study-wide results and caveats: Unmutated variant regions reportedly attract nearly half of all spike-specific TCRs. It should be noted that donors were predominantly white British and more often female, and clonal diversity was possibly underestimated. Without day 14 samples, only post-peak T cell repertoires were studied. The breadth and depth of Spike-specific TCRs increased once two AZD1222 doses had been given.

The TCR was taken from an adult in good health. The gene calls are TRBV4-2 and TRBJ1-2; 9 nucleotides align to TRBD1. The specimen comprised peripheral blood, sampled on day 0 of AZD1222 vaccination. The CDR3 reads CASSQEGQGYGYTF. The CDR3 nucleotides read TGTGCCAGCAGCCAAGAGGGACAGGGCTATGGCTACACCTTC.